This TCR beta chain was captured by sequencing in a study of response to subunit inactivated influenza vaccine listed by TCRdb under 2018. General notes on the study: Deep quantitative T cell receptor repertoire profiling was used in the study to track responses to a trivalent subunit inactivated influenza vaccine.

For this clonotype: It lacks a known antigen. The sample holds no much larger clone one base away, and base qualities are not on file.

Paper-wide results and their limitations: It was suggested by the authors that each seasonal influenza vaccination may recruit only a limited number of new T cells.

The time point label of this sample denotes: around 42 days after influenza vaccine administration. Library preparation used RT-PCR. TCRdb lists the instrument as Illumina HiSeq 2500. The public reads were reanalyzed by TCRdb: fastp trimming at Q25, MiXCR alignment, in-frame beta chains only. Every entry covers one CDR3 protein and lists the most common genes and DNA from its rows. The sample includes 450,000 to 500,000 distinct CDR3 sequences, with 10% to 11% observed a single time. The ten largest clones add up to approximately 12% of the sample. The TCR comes from a man aged 50 or older who received an inactivated influenza vaccine. Donor details come from another sample of the same person, matched by shared clones. The source material was PBMCs from blood, sampled 45 days after vaccination.

The DNA sequence is TGCGCCAGCAGCTTGTTGATATCTCGGGCGAACACTGAAGCTTTCTTT. This gives the protein CASSLLISRANTEAFF. This sequence uses TRBV5-1 and TRBJ1-1, with the identity of the D gene unclear. The CDR3 holds 16 amino acids from the cysteine to the phenylalanine. Only CDR3 DNA remains: 48 bases, in frame from the first base. CDR1 and CDR2 were assigned from the germline V gene as SGHRS and YFSETQ. The junction shows trimming of 1 base on V and 1 base on J, plus 14 bases between the germline ends.